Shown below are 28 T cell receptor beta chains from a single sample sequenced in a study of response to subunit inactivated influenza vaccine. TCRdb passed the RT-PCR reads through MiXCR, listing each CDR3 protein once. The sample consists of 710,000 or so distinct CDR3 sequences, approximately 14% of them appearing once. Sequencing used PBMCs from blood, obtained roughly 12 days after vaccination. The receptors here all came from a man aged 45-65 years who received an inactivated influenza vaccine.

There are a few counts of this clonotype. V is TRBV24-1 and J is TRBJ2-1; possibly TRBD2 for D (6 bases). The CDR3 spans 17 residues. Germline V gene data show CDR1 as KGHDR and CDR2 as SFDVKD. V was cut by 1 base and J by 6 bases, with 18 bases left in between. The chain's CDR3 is CATSDFFGGSNSNEQFF. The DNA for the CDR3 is TGTGCCACCAGTGATTTCTTCGGGGGTAGTAATTCCAATGAGCAGTTCTTC.

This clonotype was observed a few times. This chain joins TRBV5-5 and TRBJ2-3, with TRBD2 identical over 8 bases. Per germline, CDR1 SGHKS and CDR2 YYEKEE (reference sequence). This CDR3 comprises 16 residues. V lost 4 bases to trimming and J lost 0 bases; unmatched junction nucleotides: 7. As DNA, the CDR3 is TGTGCCAGCAGCCCGATAGCGGGGACTAGCACAGATACGCAGTATTTT. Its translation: CASSPIAGTSTDTQYF.

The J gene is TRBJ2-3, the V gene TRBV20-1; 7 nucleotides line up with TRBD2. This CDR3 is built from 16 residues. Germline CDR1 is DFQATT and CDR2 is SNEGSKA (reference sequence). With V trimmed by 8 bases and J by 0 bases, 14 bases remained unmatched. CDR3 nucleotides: TGCAGTTTCGTGGGAGGGTCCGGGTCTAGCACAGATACGCAGTATTTT. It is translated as CSFVGGSGSSTDTQYF.

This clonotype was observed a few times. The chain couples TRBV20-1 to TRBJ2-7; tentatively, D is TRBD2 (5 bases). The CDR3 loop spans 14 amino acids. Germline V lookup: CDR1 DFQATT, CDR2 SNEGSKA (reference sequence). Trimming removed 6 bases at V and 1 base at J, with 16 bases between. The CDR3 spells CSAKQRTSSYEQYF. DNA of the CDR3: TGCAGTGCGAAGCAGCGGACGTCTTCCTACGAGCAGTACTTC.

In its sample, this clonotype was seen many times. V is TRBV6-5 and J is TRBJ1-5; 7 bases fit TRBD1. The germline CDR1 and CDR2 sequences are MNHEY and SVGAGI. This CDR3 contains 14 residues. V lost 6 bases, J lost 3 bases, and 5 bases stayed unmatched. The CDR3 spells CASRYRGDNQPQHF. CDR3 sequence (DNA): TGTGCCAGCAGATACAGGGGTGACAATCAGCCCCAGCATTTT.

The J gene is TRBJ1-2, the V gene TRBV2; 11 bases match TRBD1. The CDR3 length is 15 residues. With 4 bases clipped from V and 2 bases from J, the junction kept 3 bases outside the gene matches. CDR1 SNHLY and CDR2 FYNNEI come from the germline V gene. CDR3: CASSGTGGPNYGYTF. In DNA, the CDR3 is TGTGCCAGCAGTGGGACAGGGGGCCCAAACTATGGCTACACCTTC. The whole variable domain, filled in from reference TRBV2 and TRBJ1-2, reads EPEVTQTPSHQVTQMGQEVILRCVPISNHLYFYWYRQILGQKVEFLVSFYNNEISEKSEIFDDQFSVERPDGSNFTLKIRSTKLEDSAMYFCASSGTGGPNYGYTFGSGTRLTVV.

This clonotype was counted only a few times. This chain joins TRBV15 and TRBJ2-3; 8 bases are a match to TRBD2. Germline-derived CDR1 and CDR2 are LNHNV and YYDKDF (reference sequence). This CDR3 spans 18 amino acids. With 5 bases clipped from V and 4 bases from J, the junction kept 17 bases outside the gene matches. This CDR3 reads CATSPIGRLRGGPDTQYF. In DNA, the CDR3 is TGTGCCACCAGCCCCATTGGTCGCCTGCGCGGGGGGCCAGATACGCAGTATTTT. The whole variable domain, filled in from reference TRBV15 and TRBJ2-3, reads DAMVIQNPRYQVTQFGKPVTLSCSQTLNHNVMYWYQQKSSQAPKLLFHYYDKDFNNEADTPDNFQSRRPNTSFCFLDIRSPGLGDTAMYLCATSPIGRLRGGPDTQYFGPGTRLTVL.

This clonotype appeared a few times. The CDR3 DNA follows: TGTGCCAGCAGCCACTCGGGGGGTGAAGCTTTCTTT. Protein: CASSHSGGEAFF. This sequence joins TRBV4-2 and TRBJ1-1; tentative D call: TRBD1 (5 bases). The germline V and J ends were trimmed by 3 bases and 7 bases, with 9 bases remaining between them. In germline, CDR1 is LGHNA, CDR2 YNFKEQ. CDR3 size: 12 residues.

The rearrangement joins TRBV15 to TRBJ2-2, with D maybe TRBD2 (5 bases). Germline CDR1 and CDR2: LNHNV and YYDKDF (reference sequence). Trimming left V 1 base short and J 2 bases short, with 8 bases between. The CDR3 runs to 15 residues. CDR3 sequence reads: CATSRGTGNTGELFF. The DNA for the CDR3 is TGTGCCACCAGCAGAGGGACTGGAAACACCGGGGAGCTGTTTTTT.

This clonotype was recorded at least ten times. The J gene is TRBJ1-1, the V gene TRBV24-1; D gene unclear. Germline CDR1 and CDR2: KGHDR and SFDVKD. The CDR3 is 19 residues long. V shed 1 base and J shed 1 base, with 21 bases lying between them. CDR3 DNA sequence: TGTGCCACCAGTGATTTTTGTCGTGGGCAGACAAGCACGAACACTGAAGCTTTCTTT. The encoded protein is CATSDFCRGQTSTNTEAFF.

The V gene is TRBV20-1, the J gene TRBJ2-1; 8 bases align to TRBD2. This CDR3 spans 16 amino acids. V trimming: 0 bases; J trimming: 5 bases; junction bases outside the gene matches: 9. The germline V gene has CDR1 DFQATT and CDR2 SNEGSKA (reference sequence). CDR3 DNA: TGCAGTGCTAGAGATTCTAAGCGGGGGTCTAACAATGAGCAGTTCTTC. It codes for CSARDSKRGSNNEQFF.

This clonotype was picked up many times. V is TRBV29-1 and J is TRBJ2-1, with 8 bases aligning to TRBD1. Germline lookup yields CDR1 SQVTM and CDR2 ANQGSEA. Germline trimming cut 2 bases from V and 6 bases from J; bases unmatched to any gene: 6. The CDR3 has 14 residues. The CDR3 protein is CSVEPRGLPNEQFF. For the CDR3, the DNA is TGCAGCGTTGAACCCAGGGGGCTACCCAATGAGCAGTTCTTC.

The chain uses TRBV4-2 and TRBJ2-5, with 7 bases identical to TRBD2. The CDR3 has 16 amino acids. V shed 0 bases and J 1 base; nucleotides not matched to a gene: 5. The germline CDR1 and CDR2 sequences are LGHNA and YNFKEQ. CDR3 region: CASSQEASGIQETQYF. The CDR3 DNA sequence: TGTGCCAGCAGCCAAGAAGCTAGCGGTATCCAAGAGACCCAGTACTTC.

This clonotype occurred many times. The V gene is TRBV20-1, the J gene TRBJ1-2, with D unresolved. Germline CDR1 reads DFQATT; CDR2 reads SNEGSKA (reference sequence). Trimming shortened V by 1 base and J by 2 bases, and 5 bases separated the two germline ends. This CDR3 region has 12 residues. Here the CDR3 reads CSARGTNYGYTF. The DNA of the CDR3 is TGCAGTGCTAGAGGAACCAACTATGGCTACACCTTC.

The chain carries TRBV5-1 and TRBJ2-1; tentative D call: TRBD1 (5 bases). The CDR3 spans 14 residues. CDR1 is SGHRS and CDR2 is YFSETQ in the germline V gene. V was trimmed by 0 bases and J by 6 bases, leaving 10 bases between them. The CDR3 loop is CASSLGQNVNEQFF. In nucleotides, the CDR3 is TGCGCCAGCAGCTTGGGACAGAATGTCAATGAGCAGTTCTTC.

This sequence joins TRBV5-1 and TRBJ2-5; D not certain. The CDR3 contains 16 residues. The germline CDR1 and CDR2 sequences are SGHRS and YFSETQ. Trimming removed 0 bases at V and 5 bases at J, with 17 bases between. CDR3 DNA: TGCGCCAGCAGCTTGGATATTATCGGCTATGGGGAGACCCAGTACTTC. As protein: CASSLDIIGYGETQYF.

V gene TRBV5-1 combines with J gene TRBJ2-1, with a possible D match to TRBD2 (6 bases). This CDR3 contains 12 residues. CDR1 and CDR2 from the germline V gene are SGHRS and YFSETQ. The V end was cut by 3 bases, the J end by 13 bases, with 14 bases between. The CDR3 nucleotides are TGCGCCAGCAGCTCGCAGCGGGCAGGACAGTTCTTC. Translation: CASSSQRAGQFF.

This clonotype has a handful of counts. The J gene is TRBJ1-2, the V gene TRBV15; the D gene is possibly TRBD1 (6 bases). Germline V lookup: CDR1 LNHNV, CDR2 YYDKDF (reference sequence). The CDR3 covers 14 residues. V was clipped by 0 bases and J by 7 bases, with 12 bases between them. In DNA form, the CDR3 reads TGTGCCACCAGCAGAGATGGTCAGGGGCCTGGCTACACCTTC. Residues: CATSRDGQGPGYTF.

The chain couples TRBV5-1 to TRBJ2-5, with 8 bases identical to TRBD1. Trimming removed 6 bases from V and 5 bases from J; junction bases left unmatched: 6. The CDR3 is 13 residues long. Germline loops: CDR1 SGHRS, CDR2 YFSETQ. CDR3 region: CASKRRQGETQYF. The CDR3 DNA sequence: TGCGCCAGCAAACGGAGACAGGGGGAGACCCAGTACTTC. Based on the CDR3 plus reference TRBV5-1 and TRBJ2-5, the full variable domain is KAGVTQTPRYLIKTRGQQVTLSCSPISGHRSVSWYQQTPGQGLQFLFEYFSETQRNKGNFPGRFSGRQFSNSRSEMNVSTLELGDSALYLCASKRRQGETQYFGPGTRLLVL.

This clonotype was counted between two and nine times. DNA of the CDR3: TGTGCCAGCAGCCAAACTTGGGGCCGGAACAGGGTACGTGGTTCACCCCTCCACTTT. Amino acid sequence: CASSQTWGRNRVRGSPLHF. The J gene is TRBJ1-6, the V gene TRBV3-1; perhaps TRBD1 as D (6 bases). In germline, CDR1 is LGHDT, CDR2 YNNKEL (reference sequence). Trimming removed 2 bases from V and 9 bases from J, with 26 bases in between. The CDR3 is 19 amino acids.

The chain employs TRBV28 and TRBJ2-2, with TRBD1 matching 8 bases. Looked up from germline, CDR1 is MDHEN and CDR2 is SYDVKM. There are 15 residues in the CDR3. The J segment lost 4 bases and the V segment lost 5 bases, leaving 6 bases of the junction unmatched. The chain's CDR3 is CASSQGALGTGELFF. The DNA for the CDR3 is TGTGCCAGCAGTCAGGGGGCTTTGGGCACCGGGGAGCTGTTTTTT.

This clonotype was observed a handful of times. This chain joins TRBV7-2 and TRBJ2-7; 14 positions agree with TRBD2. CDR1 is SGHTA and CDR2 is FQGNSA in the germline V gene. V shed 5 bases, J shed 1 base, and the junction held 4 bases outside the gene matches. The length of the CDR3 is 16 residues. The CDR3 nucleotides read TGTGCCAGCAGCCGGGGACTAGCGGGGGATTCCTACGAGCAGTACTTC. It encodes CASSRGLAGDSYEQYF.

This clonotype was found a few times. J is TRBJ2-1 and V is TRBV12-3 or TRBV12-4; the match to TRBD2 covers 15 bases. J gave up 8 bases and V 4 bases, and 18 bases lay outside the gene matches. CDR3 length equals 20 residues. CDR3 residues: CASSSFGTSGRSMAYHEQFF. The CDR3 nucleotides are TGTGCCAGCAGTTCGTTCGGGACTAGCGGGAGGAGCATGGCATACCATGAGCAGTTCTTC.

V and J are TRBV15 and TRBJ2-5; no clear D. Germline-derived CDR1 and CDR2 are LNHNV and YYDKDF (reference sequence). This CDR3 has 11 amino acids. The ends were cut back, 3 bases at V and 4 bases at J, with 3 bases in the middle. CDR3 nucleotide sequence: TGTGCCACCAGCAGGGGAGAGACCCAGTACTTC. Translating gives CATSRGETQYF.

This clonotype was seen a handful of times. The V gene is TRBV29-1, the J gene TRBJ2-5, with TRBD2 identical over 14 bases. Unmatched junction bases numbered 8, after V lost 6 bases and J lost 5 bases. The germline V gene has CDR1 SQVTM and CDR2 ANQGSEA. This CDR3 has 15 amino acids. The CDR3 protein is CSVATGTSGSETQYF. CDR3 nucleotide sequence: TGCAGCGTCGCGACTGGGACTAGCGGGAGTGAGACCCAGTACTTC.

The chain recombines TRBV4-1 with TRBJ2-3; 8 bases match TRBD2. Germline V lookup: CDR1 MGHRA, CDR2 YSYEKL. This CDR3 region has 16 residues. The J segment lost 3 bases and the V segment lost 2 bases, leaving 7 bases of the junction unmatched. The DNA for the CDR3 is TGCGCCAGCAGCCAACTTGTGCGGGGGGTTACAGATACGCAGTATTTT. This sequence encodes CASSQLVRGVTDTQYF.

In DNA, the CDR3 is TGTGCCAGCAGCCAAGGGTACAGGGGGAGCAATGAGCAGTTCTTC. Protein product: CASSQGYRGSNEQFF. V and J are TRBV14 and TRBJ2-1; 8 bases fit TRBD1. Germline values: CDR1 SGHDN, CDR2 FVKESK. The trim removed 1 base at V and 6 bases at J, leaving 5 bases unmatched. This CDR3 is built from 15 residues.

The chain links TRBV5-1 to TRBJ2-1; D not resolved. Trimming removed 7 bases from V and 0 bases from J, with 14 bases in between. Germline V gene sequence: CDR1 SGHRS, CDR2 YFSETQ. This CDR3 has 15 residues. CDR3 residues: CASQPRALSYNEQFF. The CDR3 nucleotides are TGCGCCAGCCAACCTCGCGCGCTCTCCTACAATGAGCAGTTCTTC.